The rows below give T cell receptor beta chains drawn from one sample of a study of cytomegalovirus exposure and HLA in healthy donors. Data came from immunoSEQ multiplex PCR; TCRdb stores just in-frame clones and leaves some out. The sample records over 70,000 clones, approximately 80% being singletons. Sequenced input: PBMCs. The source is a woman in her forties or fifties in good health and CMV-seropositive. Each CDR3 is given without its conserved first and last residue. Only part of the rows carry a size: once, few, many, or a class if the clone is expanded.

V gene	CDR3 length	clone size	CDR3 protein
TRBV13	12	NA	ASSAREGRETQY
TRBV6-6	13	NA	ASSPREQGGTEAF
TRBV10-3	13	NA	AISERTGENTEAF
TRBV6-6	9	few	ASGEAYEQY
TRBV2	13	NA	ARTSGRAPYNEQF
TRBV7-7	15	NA	ASSSSWSGSGAGELF
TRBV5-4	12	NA	ASSSQGRRETQY
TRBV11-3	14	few	ASSLSSGQGRETQY
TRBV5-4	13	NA	ASSPTRNRDTEAF
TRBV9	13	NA	ASSGGQGGKTEAF
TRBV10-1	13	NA	ASSANGQGDETQY
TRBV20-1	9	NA	SGGGAAEQF
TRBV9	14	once	ASSPTGEIWGTEAF
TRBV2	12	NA	ASRDRVSNQPQH
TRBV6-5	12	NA	AVRWAGGSGELF
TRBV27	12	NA	ASSLWAGNTEAF
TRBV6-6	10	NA	ASSPVMDTQY
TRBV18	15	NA	ASSPDRVIASNQPQH
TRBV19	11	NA	ASSRKGVKGYT
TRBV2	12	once	ASSERGRAYEQY
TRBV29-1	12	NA	SVNSGTLGTEAF
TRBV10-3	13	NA	AISYGQGGNQPQH
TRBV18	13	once	ASSPRGGSNSPLH
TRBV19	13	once	ASSIEGQFSYEQY
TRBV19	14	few	ASNLAGAKIGNEQF
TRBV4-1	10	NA	ASSLPGDGYT
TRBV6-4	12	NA	ASSALAGGSEQF
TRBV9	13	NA	ASSAALGRQETQY
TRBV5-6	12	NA	ASSLRDRAHGYT
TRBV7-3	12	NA	ASSRGGGRERQY
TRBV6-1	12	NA	ASSEYTDNQPQH
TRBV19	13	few	ASSDPGGPNNEQF
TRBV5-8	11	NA	ASSLRRRETQY
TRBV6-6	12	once	ASGLDGTDYGYT
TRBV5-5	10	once	ASSFVRETQY
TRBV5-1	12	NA	ASSQGLVIDEQF
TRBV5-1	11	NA	ASSLGLRTEAF
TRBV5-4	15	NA	ASSPGGTSGTWFEQF
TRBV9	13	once	ASSVQGLIMETQY
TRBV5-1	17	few	ASSLIPQRALTGANVLT
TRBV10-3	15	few	AISGTSGWVGSGELF
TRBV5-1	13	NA	ASSPYPGGGQPQH
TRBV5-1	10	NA	ASSGDSRGYT
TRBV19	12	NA	ASSVDRVRDEQF
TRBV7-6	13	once	ASSALGALLNEQF
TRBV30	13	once	AWSDRDRGQETQY
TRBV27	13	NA	ASSLSLTEGAAQH
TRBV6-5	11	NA	ASSFDMNTEAF
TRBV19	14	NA	ASSTPQGSGGSPLH
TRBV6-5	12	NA	ASSYKGADEKLF
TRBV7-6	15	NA	ASSLTTGVLSTDTQY
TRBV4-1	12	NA	ASSQEHTNQPQH
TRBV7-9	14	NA	ASSFPPQGGNYGYT